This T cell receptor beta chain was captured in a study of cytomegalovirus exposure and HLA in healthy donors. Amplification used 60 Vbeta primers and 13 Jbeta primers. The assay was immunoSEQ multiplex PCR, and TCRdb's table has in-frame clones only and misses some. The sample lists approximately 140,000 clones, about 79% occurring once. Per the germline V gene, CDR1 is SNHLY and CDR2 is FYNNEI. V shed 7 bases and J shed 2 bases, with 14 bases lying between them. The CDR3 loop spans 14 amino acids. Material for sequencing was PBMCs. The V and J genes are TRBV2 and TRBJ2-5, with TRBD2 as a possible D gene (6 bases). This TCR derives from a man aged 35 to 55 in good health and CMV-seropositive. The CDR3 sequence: CASIDGGEQETQYF. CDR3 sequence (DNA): TGTGCCAGCATAGATGGCGGGGAACAAGAGACCCAGTACTTC.